This T cell receptor beta chain originates from a study of lymphopenia after photon versus proton radiotherapy. Study-level points and caveats: Under photons, naive T cells and diversity fell while effector/memory populations rose.

As for this clone: Its antigen remains unidentified.

This table comes from immunoSEQ multiplex PCR, and its TCRdb copy is limited to in-frame clones, with some not included. The sample lists about 30,000 clones, 80% to 90% occurring once. Germline V gene data show CDR1 as MNHEY and CDR2 as SMNVEV (reference sequence). J lost 2 bases, V lost 5 bases, and 9 bases had no gene match. CDR3 length: 16 amino acids. The chain uses TRBV27 and TRBJ2-1; 7 bases are shared with TRBD1. Here the sequenced sample was peripheral blood, taken from a patient treated with proton-based radiotherapy. This sequence was found in a woman in her 70s with pancreatic cancer. Some clones in this sample may be carry-over from other donors' samples. In DNA, the CDR3 is TGTGCCAGCAGTCACAGGGGTTTAGCCCCCTACAATGAGCAGTTCTTC. Translating gives CASSHRGLAPYNEQFF.